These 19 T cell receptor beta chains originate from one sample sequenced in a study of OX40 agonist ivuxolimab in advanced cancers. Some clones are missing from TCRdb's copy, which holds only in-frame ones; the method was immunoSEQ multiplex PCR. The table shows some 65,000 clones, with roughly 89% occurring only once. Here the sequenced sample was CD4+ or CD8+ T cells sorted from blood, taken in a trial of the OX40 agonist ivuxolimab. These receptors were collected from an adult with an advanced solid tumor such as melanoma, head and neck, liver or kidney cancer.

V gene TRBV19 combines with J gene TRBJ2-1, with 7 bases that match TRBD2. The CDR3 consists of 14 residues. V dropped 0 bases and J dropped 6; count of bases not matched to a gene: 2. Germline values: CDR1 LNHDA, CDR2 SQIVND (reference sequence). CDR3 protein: CASSIEGGINEQFF. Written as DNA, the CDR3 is TGTGCCAGTAGTATAGAGGGAGGGATCAATGAGCAGTTCTTC.

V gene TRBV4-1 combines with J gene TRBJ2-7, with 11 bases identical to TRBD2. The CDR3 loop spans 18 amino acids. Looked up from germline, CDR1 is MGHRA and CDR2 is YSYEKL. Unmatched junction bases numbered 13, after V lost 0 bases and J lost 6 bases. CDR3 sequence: CASSQDQRGLAGGGEQYF. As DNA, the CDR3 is TGCGCCAGCAGCCAAGACCAAAGAGGGCTAGCGGGAGGCGGCGAGCAGTACTTC.

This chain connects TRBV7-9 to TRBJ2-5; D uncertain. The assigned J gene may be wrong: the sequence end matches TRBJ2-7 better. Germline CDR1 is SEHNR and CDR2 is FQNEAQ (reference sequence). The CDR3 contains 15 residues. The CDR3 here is CASSLVGRRTYEQYF. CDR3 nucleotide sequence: TGTGCCAGCAGCTTGGTCGGCAGGCGGACCTACGAGCAGTACTTC.

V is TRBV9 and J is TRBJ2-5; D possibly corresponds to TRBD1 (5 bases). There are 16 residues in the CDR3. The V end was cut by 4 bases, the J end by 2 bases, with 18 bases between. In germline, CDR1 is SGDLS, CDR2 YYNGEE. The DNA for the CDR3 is TGTGCCAGCAGCCCCCACCCTCAAGGGGAACAAGAGACCCAGTACTTC. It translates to CASSPHPQGEQETQYF.

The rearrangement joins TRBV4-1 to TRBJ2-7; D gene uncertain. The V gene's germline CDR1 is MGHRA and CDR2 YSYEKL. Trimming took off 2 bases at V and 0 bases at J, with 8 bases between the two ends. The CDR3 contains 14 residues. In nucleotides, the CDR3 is TGCGCCAGCAGCCAAAATACCTTCTCCTACGAGCAGTACTTC. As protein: CASSQNTFSYEQYF.

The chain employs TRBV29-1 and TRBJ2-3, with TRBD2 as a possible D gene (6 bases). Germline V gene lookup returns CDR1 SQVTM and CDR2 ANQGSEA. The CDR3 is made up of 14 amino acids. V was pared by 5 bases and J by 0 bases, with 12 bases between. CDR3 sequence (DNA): TGCAGCGTTCGAAGCGGGCTGAGCACAGATACGCAGTATTTT. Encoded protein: CSVRSGLSTDTQYF.

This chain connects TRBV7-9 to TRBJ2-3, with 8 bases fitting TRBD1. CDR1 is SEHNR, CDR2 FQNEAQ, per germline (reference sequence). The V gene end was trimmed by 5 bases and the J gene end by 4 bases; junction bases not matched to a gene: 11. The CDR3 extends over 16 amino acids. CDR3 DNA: TGTGCCAGCAGCCCCCCGACAGGGGTAGCTCCAGATACGCAGTATTTT. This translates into CASSPPTGVAPDTQYF.

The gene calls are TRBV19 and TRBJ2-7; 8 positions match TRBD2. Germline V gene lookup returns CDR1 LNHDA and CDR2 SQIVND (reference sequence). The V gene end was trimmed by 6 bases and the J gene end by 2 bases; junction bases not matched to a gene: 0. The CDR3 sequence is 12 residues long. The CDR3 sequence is CASSGGAYEQYF. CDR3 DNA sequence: TGTGCCAGTAGCGGGGGGGCCTACGAGCAGTACTTC.

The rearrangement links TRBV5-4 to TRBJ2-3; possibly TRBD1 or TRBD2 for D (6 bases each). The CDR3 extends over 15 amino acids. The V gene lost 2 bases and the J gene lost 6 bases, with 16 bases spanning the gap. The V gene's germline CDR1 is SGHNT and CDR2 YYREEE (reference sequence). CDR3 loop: CASSLVTGGDDTQYF. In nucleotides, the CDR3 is TGTGCCAGCAGCTTAGTGACAGGAGGGGATGATACGCAGTATTTT.

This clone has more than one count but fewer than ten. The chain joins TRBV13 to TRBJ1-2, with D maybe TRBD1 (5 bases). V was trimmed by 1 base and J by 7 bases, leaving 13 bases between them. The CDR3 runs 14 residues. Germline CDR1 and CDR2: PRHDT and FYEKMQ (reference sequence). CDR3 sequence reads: CASSLAGGSLGYTF. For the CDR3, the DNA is TGTGCCAGCAGCTTAGCGGGGGGATCACTTGGCTACACCTTC.

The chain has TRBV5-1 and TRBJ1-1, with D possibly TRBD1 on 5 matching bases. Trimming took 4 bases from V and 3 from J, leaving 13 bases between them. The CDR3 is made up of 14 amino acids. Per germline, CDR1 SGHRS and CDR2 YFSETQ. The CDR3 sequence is CASSVWGDYTEAFF. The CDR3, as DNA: TGCGCCAGCAGCGTGTGGGGGGACTACACTGAAGCTTTCTTT.

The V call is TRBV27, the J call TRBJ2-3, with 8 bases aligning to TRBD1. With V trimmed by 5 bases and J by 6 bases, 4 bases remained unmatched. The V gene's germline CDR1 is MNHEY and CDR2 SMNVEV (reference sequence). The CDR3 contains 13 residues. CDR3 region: CASSPRQGDTQYF. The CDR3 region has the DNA TGTGCCAGCAGTCCCAGACAGGGGGATACGCAGTATTTT.

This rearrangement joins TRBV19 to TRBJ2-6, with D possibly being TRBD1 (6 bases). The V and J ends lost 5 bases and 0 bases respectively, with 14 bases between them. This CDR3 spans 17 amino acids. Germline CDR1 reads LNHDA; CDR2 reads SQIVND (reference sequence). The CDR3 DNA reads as TGTGCCAGTAGTGAACAGGGTTTAGCCTCTGGGGCCAACGTCCTGACTTTC. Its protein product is CASSEQGLASGANVLTF.

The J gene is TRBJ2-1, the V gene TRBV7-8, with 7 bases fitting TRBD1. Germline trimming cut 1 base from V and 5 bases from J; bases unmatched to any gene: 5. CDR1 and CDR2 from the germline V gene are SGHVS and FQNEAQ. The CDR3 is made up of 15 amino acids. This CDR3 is CASSLGQGTHNEQFF. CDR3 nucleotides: TGTGCCAGCAGCTTAGGACAGGGAACCCACAATGAGCAGTTCTTC.

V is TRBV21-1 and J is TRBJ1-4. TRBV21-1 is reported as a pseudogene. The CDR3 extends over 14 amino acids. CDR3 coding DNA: TGTGCAGACGGGAGGATGGGGACTAATGAAAAACTGTTTTTT. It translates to CADGRMGTNEKLFF.

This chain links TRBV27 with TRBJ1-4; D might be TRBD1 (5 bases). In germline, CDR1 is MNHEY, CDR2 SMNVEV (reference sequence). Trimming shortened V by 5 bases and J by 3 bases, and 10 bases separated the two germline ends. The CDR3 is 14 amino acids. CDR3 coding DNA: TGTGCCAGCAGTCCAGGGCGGTCTAATGAAAAACTGTTTTTT. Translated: CASSPGRSNEKLFF.

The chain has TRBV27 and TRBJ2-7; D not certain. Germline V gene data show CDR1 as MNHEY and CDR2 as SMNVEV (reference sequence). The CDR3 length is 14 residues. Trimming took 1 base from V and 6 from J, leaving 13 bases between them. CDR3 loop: CASSLYRLRPEQYF. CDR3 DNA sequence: TGTGCCAGCAGTTTATATCGTTTGCGGCCCGAGCAGTACTTC.

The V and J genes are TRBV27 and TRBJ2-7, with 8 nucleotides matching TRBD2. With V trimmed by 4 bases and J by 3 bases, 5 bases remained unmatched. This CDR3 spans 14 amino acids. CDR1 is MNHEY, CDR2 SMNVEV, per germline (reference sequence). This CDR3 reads CASSSGGRLYEQYF. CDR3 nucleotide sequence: TGTGCCAGCAGTTCTGGCGGGAGGCTCTACGAGCAGTACTTC.

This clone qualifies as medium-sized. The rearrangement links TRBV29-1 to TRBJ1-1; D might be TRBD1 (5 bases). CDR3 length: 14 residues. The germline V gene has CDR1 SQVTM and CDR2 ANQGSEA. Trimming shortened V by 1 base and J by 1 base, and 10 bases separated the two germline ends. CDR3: CSVEAGDQNTEAFF. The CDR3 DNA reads TGCAGCGTTGAAGCGGGGGACCAGAACACTGAAGCTTTCTTT.